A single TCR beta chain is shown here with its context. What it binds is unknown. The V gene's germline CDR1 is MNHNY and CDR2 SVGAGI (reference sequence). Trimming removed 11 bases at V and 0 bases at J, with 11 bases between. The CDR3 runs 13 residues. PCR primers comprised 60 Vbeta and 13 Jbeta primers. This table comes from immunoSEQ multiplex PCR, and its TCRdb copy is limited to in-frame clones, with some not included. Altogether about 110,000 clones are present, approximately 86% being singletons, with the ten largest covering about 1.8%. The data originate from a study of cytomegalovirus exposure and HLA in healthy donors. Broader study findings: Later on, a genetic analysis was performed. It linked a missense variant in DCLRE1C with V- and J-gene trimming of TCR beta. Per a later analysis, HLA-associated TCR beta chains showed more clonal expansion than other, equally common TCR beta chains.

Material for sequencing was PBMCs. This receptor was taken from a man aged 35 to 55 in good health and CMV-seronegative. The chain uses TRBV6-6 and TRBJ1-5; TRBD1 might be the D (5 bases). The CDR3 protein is CAGGEFSNQPQHF. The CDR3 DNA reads TGTGCCGGGGGGGAGTTTAGCAATCAGCCCCAGCATTTT.